This TCR beta chain was captured by sequencing in a study of monozygotic twins with inflammatory bowel disease. Blood was drawn once per donor, and each sample measured about 2.3 ml. Reanalyzing the 5' RACE reads, TCRdb keeps one entry per CDR3 protein, without DNA. The sample holds approximately 380,000 distinct CDR3 sequences. The CDR3 loop spans 14 amino acids. The V gene's germline CDR1 is SEHNR and CDR2 FQNEAQ (reference sequence). The chain couples TRBV7-9 to TRBJ1-2; without DNA, the TCRdb call of TRBD1 cannot be checked. The TCR was taken from a human donor with ulcerative colitis or Crohn's disease, or a healthy co-twin of an affected twin (not recorded which). The sample taken for sequencing was blood. CDR3 residues: CASTSRDPAYGYTF.